Described below is a single TCR beta chain sequence and its context. Its cognate antigen is unknown. This CDR3 spans 13 amino acids. V lost 2 bases, J lost 10 bases, and 12 bases lay in between. Germline V gene sequence: CDR1 MNHNS, CDR2 SASEGT. The sample belongs to a study of T cells after yellow fever vaccination. Study-wide results and limits: Re-detected after boosting: most primary clones, around 97% of CD4 and over 80% of CD8.

Via MiXCR, TCRdb re-called the 5' RACE reads, giving one row per CDR3 protein. This table holds 620,000 or so distinct CDR3 sequences, around 12% found once. This specimen consisted of PBMCs, obtained on the day of the yellow fever booster vaccination. The genes are TRBV6-1 and TRBJ2-1; D is undetermined. The TCR comes from a man aged 25 to 40 who received the YFV17D yellow fever vaccine. In DNA form, the CDR3 reads TGTGCCAGCAGTGAATGGGAAAAGGGCGAGCAGTTCTTC. Translated: CASSEWEKGEQFF.